Sequencing of this T cell receptor (beta chain) was carried out in a study of blood T cells in healthy people across ages (dated by TCRdb to 2014 to 2015). Context from the whole study: In model experiments, template switching captured about one uniquely barcoded TCR beta cDNA molecule for every two T cells. Age-related changes in TCR beta repertoire diversity were measured in the study by deep sequencing normalized with unique cDNA molecular identifiers. Four age groups were formed from the donors: young (average approximately 15 years), middle-aged (approximately 40), aged (approximately 60) and long-lived (82). To avoid experimental bias, donors of different ages were randomly spread across the sequencing lanes. Two additional independent replicas of 1 million unique cDNA reads from the same blood draw were analyzed for two donors (one aged 18 to 30 and one aged 80 or older). Points the paper makes about the study in general: Donor CMV infection status was unknown, potentially confounding age-related changes in expanded clonotypes. Since profiling was done on bulk unsorted PBMCs, naive and antigen-experienced compartments could not be conclusively compared. Total diversity estimates from one million sequenced T cells were considered lower bounds and underestimates. Compared with the aged group, the long-lived group had more naive CD4+ T cells, fewer expanded clones and increased TCR diversity, a pattern suggesting age selection. A strong correlation was found between observed TCR beta diversity and the percentage of naive T cells measured by flow cytometry. As age increased, observed TCR beta diversity per million T cells dropped in a roughly linear way, and a significant reduction was already evident by age 40.

Library construction relied on 5' RACE. Sequencer: Illumina HiSeq 2500. The second PCR ran for roughly 7 to 11 cycles and used a J-beta primer mix along with a sample-barcoded 5' primer. A unique molecular identifier was introduced onto each TCR beta cDNA molecule by a template-switch 5' adaptor carrying 12 random nucleotides. Each sample yielded at least 3 million CDR3-containing paired-end reads. First-strand cDNA was synthesized from all RNA with the Mint cDNA synthesis kit, primed by a TRBC-specific oligonucleotide. Following uracil-DNA glycosylase treatment, all cDNA underwent a first 18-cycle PCR with the universal primers M1SS and BC2_uni_R. Per the authors' processing: For normalization, 1 million high-quality reads were randomly selected from each sample, with every read carrying a distinct molecular identifier. Instead of being binned into consensus sequences, reads that shared molecular identifiers were thrown out. MiTCR, run with a Q25 quality threshold and the strictest error-elimination algorithm, handled CDR3 identification, clonotype clustering and error correction. A nonparametric unseen species model using Euler transformation provided a lower-bound estimate of total TCR beta diversity. In-frame beta chains were kept once TCRdb had trimmed the public reads at Q25 with fastp and called clones with MiXCR. Here each entry gathers all rows of one CDR3 protein and keeps the most common genes and DNA. V and J calls and clone size were set by TCRdb, not the authors. This sample has more than 800,000 distinct CDR3 sequences in its table, and 40% to 50% of those were observed once. In total, the top ten clones hold 18% of the sample.

The donors were roughly 40 Caucasian individuals from Russia, aged roughly 6 to 90 years, who were systemically healthy. Ten milliliters of peripheral blood were drawn from each donor into EDTA-treated Vacutainer tubes. Ficoll-Paque density-gradient centrifugation was used to isolate PBMCs, with at least 6.5 million per sample. Total RNA, at least 6 micrograms per sample, was extracted from PBMCs with Trizol reagent. The percentages of naive CD45RAhigh/CD27high T cells were determined by flow cytometry on a PBMC aliquot from every donor. Via the germline V gene (reference sequence), CDR1 is MNHEY and CDR2 SMNVEV. The cysteine opens and the phenylalanine closes a CDR3 of 12 amino acids. Just the 36-base CDR3 DNA is kept, in frame starting at base 1. Comments on this clonotype: The specificity of this receptor is unknown. The junction departs from the called germline gene at one end, perhaps through a read error.

Material: blood. The chain joins TRBV27 to TRBJ2-5; no D segment can be confidently identified. The clonotype originates from an older woman in good health. CDR3 loop: CAISLGGETQYF. In nucleotide form, the sequence is TGTGCCATCAGTTTAGGTGGGGAGACCCAGTACTTC.